The clone carrying this TCR beta chain was picked up a small number of times. Antigen specificity is unknown. Individually, cDNA molecules had unique molecular identifiers attached to them. TCRdb redid the calling of the 5' RACE reads with MiXCR, one entry per CDR3 protein. The table includes under 85,000 distinct CDR3 sequences, 13% detected once. Germline V gene data show CDR1 as SEHNR and CDR2 as FQNEAQ (reference sequence). The length of the CDR3 is 15 residues. V shed 4 bases, J shed 3 bases, and the junction held 8 bases outside the gene matches. This record belongs to a study of early T cells in non-severe SARS-CoV-2 infection. Study-wide points: The matching step, a VDJdb search, favored anti-spike CD8 responses and missed private and CD4 specificities.

The clonotype was recovered from an adult who was a healthcare worker with PCR-confirmed SARS-CoV-2 infection or an uninfected control (not recorded which). The chain couples TRBV7-9 to TRBJ2-7; 8 nucleotides match TRBD1. The sequenced material came from whole blood. The CDR3 protein is CASSYQGASNYEQYF. CDR3 coding DNA: TGTGCCAGCAGCTATCAGGGGGCGTCTAACTACGAGCAGTACTTC.